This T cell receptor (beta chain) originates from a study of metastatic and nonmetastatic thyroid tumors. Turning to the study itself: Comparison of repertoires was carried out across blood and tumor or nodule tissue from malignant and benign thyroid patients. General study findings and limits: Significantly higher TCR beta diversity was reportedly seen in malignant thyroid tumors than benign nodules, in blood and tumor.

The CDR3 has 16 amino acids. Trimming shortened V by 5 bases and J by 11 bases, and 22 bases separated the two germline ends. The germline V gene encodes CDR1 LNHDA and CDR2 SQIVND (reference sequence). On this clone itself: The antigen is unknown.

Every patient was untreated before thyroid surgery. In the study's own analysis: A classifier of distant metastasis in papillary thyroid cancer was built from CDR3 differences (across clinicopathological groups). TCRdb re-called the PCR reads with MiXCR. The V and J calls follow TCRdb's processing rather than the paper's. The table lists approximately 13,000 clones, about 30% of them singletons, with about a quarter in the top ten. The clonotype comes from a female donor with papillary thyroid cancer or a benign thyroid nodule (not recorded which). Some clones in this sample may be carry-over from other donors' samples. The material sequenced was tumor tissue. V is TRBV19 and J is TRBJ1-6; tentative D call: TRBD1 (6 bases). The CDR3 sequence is CASSQGTGFSRAPLHF. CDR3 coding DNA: TGTGCCAGTAGTCAAGGAACAGGGTTTTCCAGGGCACCCCTCCACTTT.